This TCR beta chain stems from a study of beta chain features in type 1 diabetes. Broader study findings: Among patients with Type 1 diabetes, TCRB CDR3s were moderately but significantly shorter in every one of the four CD4+ subsets.

Regarding this clone: Its antigen is unknown.

In germline, CDR1 is SGDLS, CDR2 YYNGEE. Trimming left V 4 bases short and J 6 bases short, with 14 bases between. The CDR3 contains 13 residues. TCRB transcripts that were expressed got sequenced, as all of the isolated RNA had been reverse transcribed. The repertoire was sequenced with immunoSEQ multiplex PCR; TCRdb's copy has only in-frame clones and lacks some. Of 100,000 to 150,000 clones listed, around 9% are singletons. The chain joins TRBV9 to TRBJ2-7; the D call may be TRBD1 or TRBD2 (6 bases each). Sequences were obtained from central memory CD4+ T cells from blood. The receptor was derived from a man in his thirties or forties with type 1 diabetes. The chain's CDR3 is CASSLGGQGEQYF. In DNA, the CDR3 is TGTGCCAGCAGCCTAGGGGGGCAGGGCGAGCAGTACTTC.